This T cell receptor beta chain appears in the sequencing data of a study of blood T cell repertoires in COVID-19 (TCRdb year 2020). Broadly, across the study: Samples from collaborators originated in the United States, Italy and Spain and spanned both the acute and convalescent phases of COVID-19. Subjects who had been exposed to COVID-19, were actively infected with it, or had recovered from it provided the deeply sampled blood TCRbeta repertoires that made up the dataset. A freely available public database, intended as a resource for researchers studying the immune response to SARS-CoV-2, is where the repertoires were released. Nearly every sample came with metadata listing a de-identified subject ID, COVID-19 status, age in years and sex. The material from the prospective study consisted of cDNA or gDNA derived from T cells, B-cell-depleted T cells, or PBMCs. The samples were drawn from two sources: the first 160 participants of the ongoing ImmuneRACE study, and 950 to 1,500 subjects contributed by 6 global collaborators. Where HLA class I and class II types were available, the types were taken from metadata supplied by the sample provider, not from assay-based typing.

For this chain, trimming is 2 bases at the V end and 6 bases at the J end, and the number of junction bases without a gene match is 11. CDR1 and CDR2, per the germline V gene, are SGHRS and YFSETQ. The CDR3 has 17 amino acids, counting the end cysteine and phenylalanine. The entry retains the CDR3 DNA only, 51 bases that are in frame from base 1. Each collaborating institution followed its own protocols to collect whole blood in K2EDTA tubes. For TCRbeta analysis, collaborators shipped samples as frozen whole blood, isolated PBMCs, or DNA extracted from either of those sample types. The immunoSEQ Assay, a bias-controlled multiplex PCR, was used to amplify TCRbeta CDR3 regions from genomic DNA. The paper's processing steps were these. Nucleated cell counts per sample were estimated from amplification of reference gene primers within the assay. To quantify the absolute abundance of each unique TCRbeta CDR3 rearrangement, sequence reads were collapsed and filtered. For each sample, productive Simpson clonality was calculated as the square root of Simpson's diversity index across productive rearrangements. TCRdb limited this immuneACCESS table to in-frame rearrangements with V and J called. A share of clones is missing; checked studies link under half to unresolved V genes, and the rest is unexplained. The V and J calls and the clone size are those of that table, but D and trimming were determined from the DNA. The sample table records about 260,000 clones; more than 80% of these occur just once. The leading ten clones occupy 3.7% of the sample.

Study-wide findings and limitations: The quantity of clinical and demographic metadata differed by source and by participant and was supplied without curation.

Concerning this clone itself: The specificity of this receptor is unknown. No much larger clone exists at a distance of one base, and base qualities are not known.

The sequence derives from a woman between 40 and 50 years old with acute or convalescent COVID-19. In this chain, TRBV5-1 is recombined with TRBJ2-3, with 11 bases aligning to TRBD2. The sequenced sample consisted of peripheral blood. The DNA is TGCGCCAGCAGCTTCGGAGGTAGCGGGGGGGCCGTGGATACGCAGTATTTT. It translates to CASSFGGSGGAVDTQYF.